This T cell receptor (beta chain) came from a study of shared clonotypes between healthy human individuals. Per the study methods: ImmunoSEQ only sent back junction sequences with no quality scores, so filtering was done differently. The table came from immunoSEQ multiplex PCR; TCRdb's copy has only in-frame clones and leaves some out. For V, J and clone size, that table is used; D and trimming come from the DNA. The sample consists of about 1 million clones, roughly 80% of them appearing once. The investigators split CD4+ cells into a CD45RA+ naive subset and a CD45RA-negative memory subset. Study findings and constraints: The study sampled only blood, and tissue repertoires likely differ. Non-shared clonotypes were found to have lower generation probabilities than the clonotypes that were shared by all four of the sorted-subset donors.

Notes on this clone: What it binds is not known.

The V gene lost 5 bases and the J gene lost 4 bases, with 14 bases spanning the gap. Germline CDR1 and CDR2: SGHVS and FNYEAQ. The CDR3 extends over 14 amino acids. This TCR came from a man aged 18 to 30 in good health. The chain joins TRBV7-6 to TRBJ1-1; tentatively, D is TRBD1 (6 bases). Source material: memory CD4+ T cells sorted from blood. Subset indicated: CD45RA-negative fraction. CDR3 nucleotide sequence: TGTGCCAGCAGCCCTCAGGGGAGTGGCACTGAAGCTTTCTTT. Its translation: CASSPQGSGTEAFF.